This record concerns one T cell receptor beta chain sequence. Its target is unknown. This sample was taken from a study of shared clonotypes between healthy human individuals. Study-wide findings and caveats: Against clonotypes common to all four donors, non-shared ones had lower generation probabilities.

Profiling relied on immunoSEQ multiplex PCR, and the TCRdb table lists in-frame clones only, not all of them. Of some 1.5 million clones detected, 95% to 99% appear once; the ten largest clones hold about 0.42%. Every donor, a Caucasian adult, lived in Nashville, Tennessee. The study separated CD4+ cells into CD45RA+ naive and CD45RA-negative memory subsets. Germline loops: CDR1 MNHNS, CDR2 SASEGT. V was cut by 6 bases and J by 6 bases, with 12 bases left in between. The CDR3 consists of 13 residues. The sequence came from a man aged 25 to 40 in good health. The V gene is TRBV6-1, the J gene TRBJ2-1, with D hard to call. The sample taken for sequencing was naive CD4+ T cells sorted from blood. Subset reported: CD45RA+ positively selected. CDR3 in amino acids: CASRWGNSNEQFF. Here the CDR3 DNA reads TGTGCCAGCAGATGGGGTAACAGCAATGAGCAGTTCTTC.